This T cell receptor (beta chain) originates from a study of cytomegalovirus exposure and HLA in healthy donors. Study-level points and caveats: First-cohort TCR clusters were later found to tend to co-occur in the 120 or so validation repertoires. The majority of TCR sequences were rare, yet some public TCRs appeared in many donors. In vitro, three CMV-associated chains proved specific for CMV antigens.

The assay was immunoSEQ multiplex PCR, and TCRdb's table has in-frame clones only and misses some. The sample records 110,000 to 150,000 clones, 94% being singletons. The CDR3 is 8 amino acids. Looked up from germline, CDR1 is SQVTM and CDR2 is ANQGSEA. The V end was cut by 8 bases, the J end by 8 bases, with 6 bases between. On this clone itself: What it binds is unknown.

This receptor was identified in a man younger than 35 in good health and CMV-seropositive. The specimen sequenced was PBMCs. The V gene is TRBV29-1, the J gene TRBJ1-2; D unresolved. CDR3 bases: TGCAGCCCGGAGGGCTACACCTTC. Protein product: CSPEGYTF.